This T cell receptor beta chain was retrieved from a study of memory CD4+ T cells and cytomegalovirus serostatus. Single viable CD3+CD4+CD8-CD45RO+ cells were sorted as the memory CD4+ T cells. From germline, CDR1 is SGHTA and CDR2 FQGNSA. CDR3 length equals 17 residues. The J segment lost 1 base and the V segment lost 5 bases, leaving 11 bases of the junction unmatched. Authors' methods: Out-of-frame sequences were removed, leaving a few million distinct TCRbeta sequences. Profiled with immunoSEQ multiplex PCR; TCRdb holds only in-frame clones, not every one. That table supplies the V and J calls and clone size; D and trimming were determined from the DNA. The sample lists approximately 51,000 clones, around four fifths seen once, with about 1.1% in the top ten. This clone appeared a few times.

This chain uses TRBV7-2 with TRBJ1-1; 9 bases match TRBD1. The source of this sequence is an adult in good health and CMV-seropositive. Sequences were obtained from memory CD4+ T cells from blood. CDR3 bases: TGTGCCAGCAGCCCTCCGACAGGGGGATGGGGGAACACTGAAGCTTTCTTT. This gives the protein CASSPPTGGWGNTEAFF.